The sequence of this TCR beta chain was determined in a study of CD8 T cells in ankylosing spondylitis. Points from the study as a whole: Within matched ankylosing spondylitis synovial fluid, disease-linked clones were reportedly significantly enriched. Disease-linked clones proved CD8+ and comparatively uncommon in peripheral blood.

As to this clonotype: Its antigen is undetermined.

TCRdb re-called the 5' RACE reads with MiXCR, one entry per CDR3 protein. The sample has about 89,000 distinct CDR3 sequences; 25% to 35% are singletons. The CDR3 extends over 16 amino acids. The germline V gene encodes CDR1 DFQATT and CDR2 SNEGSKA (reference sequence). Trimming shortened V by 6 bases and J by 4 bases, and 21 bases separated the two germline ends. The TCR was taken from a male donor with ankylosing spondylitis or in good health (not recorded which). The chain is built from TRBV20-1 and TRBJ1-4; the D gene is possibly TRBD1 (6 bases). The sequencing sample was made of blood, either unsorted or a sorted T cell fraction (not recorded which). CDR3 region: CSAPTIMGAVNEKLFF. The CDR3 nucleotides read TGCAGTGCGCCAACCATAATGGGGGCTGTTAATGAAAAACTGTTTTTT.